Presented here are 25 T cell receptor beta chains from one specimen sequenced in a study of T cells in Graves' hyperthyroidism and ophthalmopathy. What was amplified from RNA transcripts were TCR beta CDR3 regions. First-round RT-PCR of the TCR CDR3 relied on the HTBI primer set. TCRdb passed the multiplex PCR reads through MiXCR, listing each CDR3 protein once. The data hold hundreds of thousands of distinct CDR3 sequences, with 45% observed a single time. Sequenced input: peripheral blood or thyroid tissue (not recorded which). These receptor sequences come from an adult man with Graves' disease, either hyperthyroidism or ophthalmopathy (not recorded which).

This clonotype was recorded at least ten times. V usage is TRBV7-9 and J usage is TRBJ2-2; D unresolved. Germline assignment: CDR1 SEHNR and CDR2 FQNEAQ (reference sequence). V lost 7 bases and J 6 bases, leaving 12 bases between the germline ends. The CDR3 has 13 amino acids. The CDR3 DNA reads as TGTGCCAGCACACTACCGGGTGCCGGGGAGCTGTTTTTT. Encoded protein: CASTLPGAGELFF.

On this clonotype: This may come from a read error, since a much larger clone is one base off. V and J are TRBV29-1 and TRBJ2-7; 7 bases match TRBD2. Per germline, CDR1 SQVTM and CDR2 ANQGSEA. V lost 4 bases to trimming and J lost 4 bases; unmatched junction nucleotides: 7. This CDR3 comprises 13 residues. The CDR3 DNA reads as TGCAGCGTTGTTCGACGGGGAGGGTACGAGCAGTACTTC. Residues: CSVVRRGGYEQYF.

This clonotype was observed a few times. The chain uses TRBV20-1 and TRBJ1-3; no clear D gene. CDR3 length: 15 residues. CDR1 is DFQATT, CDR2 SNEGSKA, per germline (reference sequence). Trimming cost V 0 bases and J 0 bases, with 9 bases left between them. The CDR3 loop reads CSARDPSLSGNTIYF. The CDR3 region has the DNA TGCAGTGCTAGAGATCCCAGCCTCTCTGGAAACACCATATATTTT.

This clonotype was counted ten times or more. CDR3 sequence: CASSEPVGYGYTF. For the CDR3, the DNA is TGTGCCAGCAGTGAACCAGTCGGGTATGGCTACACCTTC. V gene TRBV25-1 combines with J gene TRBJ1-2, with unresolved D. V shed 2 bases and J shed 5 bases, with 9 bases lying between them. CDR1 and CDR2 (germline): MGHDK, SYGVNS. The length of the CDR3 is 13 residues.

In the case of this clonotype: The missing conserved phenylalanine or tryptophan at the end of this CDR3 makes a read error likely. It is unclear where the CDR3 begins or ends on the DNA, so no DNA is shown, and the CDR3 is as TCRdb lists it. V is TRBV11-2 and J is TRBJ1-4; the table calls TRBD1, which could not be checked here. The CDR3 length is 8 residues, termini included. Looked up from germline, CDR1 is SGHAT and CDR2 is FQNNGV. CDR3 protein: CASSNPVR.

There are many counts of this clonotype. For the CDR3, the DNA is TGCAGTGCTAGGCGGGACAGCAATGGCTACACCTTC. Its translation is CSARRDSNGYTF. This chain uses TRBV20-1 with TRBJ1-2; TRBD1 aligns across 7 bases. V was pared by 3 bases and J by 6 bases, with 4 bases of the junction left unmatched. The germline V gene has CDR1 DFQATT and CDR2 SNEGSKA (reference sequence). The CDR3 extends over 12 amino acids.

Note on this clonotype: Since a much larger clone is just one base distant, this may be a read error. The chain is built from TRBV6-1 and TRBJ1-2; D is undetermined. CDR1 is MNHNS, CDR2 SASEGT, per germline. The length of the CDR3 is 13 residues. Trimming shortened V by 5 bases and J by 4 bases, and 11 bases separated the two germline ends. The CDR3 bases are TGTGCCAGCAGTTTAAGGTGGGGCTATGGCTACACCTTC. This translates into CASSLRWGYGYTF.

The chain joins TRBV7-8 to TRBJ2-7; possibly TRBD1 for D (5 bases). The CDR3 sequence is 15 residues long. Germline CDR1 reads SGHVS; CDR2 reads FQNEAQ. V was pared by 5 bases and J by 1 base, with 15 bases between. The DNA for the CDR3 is TGTGCCAGCAGCACAGATTGGGGCCGTTCCTACGAGCAGTACTTC. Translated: CASSTDWGRSYEQYF.

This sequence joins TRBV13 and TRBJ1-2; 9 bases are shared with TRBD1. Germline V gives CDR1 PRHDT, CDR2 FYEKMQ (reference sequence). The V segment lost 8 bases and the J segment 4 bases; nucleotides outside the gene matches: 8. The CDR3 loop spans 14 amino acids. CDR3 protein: CASARQGELYGYTF. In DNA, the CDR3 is TGTGCCAGCGCCCGACAGGGGGAGCTCTATGGCTACACCTTC.

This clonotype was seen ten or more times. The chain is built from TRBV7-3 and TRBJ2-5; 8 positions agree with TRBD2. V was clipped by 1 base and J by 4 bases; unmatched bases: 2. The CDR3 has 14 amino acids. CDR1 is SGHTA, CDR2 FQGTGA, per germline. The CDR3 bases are TGTGCCAGCAGCTTAAGAGCGGGAGTAGAGACCCAGTACTTC. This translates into CASSLRAGVETQYF.

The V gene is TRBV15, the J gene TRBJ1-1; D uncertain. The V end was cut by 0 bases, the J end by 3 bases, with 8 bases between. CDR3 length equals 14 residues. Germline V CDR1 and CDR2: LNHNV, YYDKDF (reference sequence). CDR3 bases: TGTGCCACCAGCAGAGATCTCCGGGACACTGAAGCTTTCTTT. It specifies CATSRDLRDTEAFF. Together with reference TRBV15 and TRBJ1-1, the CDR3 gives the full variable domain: DAMVIQNPRYQVTQFGKPVTLSCSQTLNHNVMYWYQQKSSQAPKLLFHYYDKDFNNEADTPDNFQSRRPNTSFCFLDIRSPGLGDTAMYLCATSRDLRDTEAFFGQGTRLTVV.

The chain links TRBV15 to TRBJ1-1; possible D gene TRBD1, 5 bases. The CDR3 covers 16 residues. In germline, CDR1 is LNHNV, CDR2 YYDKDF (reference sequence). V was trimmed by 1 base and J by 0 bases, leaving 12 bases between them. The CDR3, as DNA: TGTGCCACCAGCAGAGGAAGGGACGTCATGAACACTGAAGCTTTCTTT. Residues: CATSRGRDVMNTEAFF.

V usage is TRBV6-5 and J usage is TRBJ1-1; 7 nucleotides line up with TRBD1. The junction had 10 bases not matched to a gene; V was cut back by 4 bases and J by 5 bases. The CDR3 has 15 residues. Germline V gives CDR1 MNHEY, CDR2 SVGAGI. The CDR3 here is CASSSQGVVGTEAFF. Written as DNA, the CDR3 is TGTGCCAGCAGTTCCCAGGGGGTGGTTGGAACTGAAGCTTTCTTT.

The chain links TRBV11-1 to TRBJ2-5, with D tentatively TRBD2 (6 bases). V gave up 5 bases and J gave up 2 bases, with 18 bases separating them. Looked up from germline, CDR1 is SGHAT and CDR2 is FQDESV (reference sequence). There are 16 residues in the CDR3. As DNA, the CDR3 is TGTGCCAGCAGCCCCCGCCGAACGGGACTGCAAGAGACCCAGTACTTC. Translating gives CASSPRRTGLQETQYF. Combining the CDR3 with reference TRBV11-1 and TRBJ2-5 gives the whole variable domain EAEVAQSPRYKITEKSQAVAFWCDPISGHATLYWYRQILGQGPELLVQFQDESVVDDSQLPKDRFSAERLKGVDSTLKIQPAELGDSAMYLCASSPRRTGLQETQYFGPGTRLLVL.

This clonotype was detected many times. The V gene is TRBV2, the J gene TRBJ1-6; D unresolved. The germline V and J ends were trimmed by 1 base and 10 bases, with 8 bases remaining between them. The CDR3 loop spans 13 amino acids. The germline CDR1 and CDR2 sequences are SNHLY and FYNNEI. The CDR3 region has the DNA TGTGCCAGCAGTGAAGGACGCGGATCACCCCTCCACTTT. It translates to CASSEGRGSPLHF.

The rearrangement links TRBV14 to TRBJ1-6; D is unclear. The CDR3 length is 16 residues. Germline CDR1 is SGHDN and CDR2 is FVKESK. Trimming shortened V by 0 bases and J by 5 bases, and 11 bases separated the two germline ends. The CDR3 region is CASSQDRRTNNSPLHF. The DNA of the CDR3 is TGTGCCAGCAGCCAAGACAGACGCACTAATAATTCACCCCTCCACTTT.

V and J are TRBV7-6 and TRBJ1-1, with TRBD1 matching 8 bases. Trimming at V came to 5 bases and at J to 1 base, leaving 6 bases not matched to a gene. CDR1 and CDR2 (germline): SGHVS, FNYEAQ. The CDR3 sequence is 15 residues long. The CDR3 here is CASSPLQGANTEAFF. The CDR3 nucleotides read TGTGCCAGCAGCCCACTCCAGGGGGCGAACACTGAAGCTTTCTTT.

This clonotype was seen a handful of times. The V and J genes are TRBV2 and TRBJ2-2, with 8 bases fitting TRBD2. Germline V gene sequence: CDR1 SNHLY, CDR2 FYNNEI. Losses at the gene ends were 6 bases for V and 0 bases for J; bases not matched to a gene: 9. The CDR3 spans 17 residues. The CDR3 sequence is CASRRFAGGTNTGELFF. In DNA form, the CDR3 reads TGTGCCAGCAGAAGGTTCGCGGGGGGAACGAACACCGGGGAGCTGTTTTTT.

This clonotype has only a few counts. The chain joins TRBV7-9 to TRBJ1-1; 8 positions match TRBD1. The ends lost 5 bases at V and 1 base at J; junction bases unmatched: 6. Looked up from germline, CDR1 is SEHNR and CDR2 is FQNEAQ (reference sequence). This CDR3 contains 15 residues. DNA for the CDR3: TGTGCCAGCAGCCACTACGGACAGGGGAACACTGAAGCTTTCTTT. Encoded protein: CASSHYGQGNTEAFF. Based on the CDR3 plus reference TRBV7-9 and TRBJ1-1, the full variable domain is DTGVSQNPRHKITKRGQNVTFRCDPISEHNRLYWYRQTLGQGPEFLTYFQNEAQLEKSRLLSDRFSAERPKGSFSTLEIQRTEQGDSAMYLCASSHYGQGNTEAFFGQGTRLTVV.

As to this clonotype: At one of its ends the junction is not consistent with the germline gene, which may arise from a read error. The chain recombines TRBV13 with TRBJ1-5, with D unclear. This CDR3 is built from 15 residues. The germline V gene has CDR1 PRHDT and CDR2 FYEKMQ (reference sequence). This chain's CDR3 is CASSYGPQGNQPQHF. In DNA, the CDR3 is TGTGCCAGCAGTTACGGGCCACAAGGGAATCAGCCCCAACATTTT.

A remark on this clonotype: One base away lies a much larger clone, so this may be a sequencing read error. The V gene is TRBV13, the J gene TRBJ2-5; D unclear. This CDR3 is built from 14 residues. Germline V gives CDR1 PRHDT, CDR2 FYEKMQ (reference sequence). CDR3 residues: CTSSEKVIQETQYF. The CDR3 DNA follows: TGTACCAGCAGTGAAAAGGTCATCCAAGAGACCCAGTACTTC.

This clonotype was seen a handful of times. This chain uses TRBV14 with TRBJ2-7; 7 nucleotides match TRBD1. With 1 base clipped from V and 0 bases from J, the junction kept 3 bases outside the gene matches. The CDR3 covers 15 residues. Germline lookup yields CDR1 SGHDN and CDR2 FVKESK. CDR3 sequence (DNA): TGTGCCAGCAGCCAAGGACAGGGAAGCTCCTACGAGCAGTACTTC. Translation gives CASSQGQGSSYEQYF.

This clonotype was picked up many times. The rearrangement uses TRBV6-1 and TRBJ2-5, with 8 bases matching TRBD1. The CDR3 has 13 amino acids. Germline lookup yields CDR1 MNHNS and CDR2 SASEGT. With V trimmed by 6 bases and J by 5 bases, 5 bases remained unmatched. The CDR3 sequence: CASRTGVVETQYF. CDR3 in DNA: TGTGCCAGCAGGACAGGGGTTGTGGAGACCCAGTACTTC.

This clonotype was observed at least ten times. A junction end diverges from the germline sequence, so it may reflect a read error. The CDR3 bases are TGTGCTAGCAGCGCCCTGACTGGGGGCCGGGAGACCCAGTACTTC. This codes for CASSALTGGRETQYF. This chain links TRBV7-7 with TRBJ2-5; D is perhaps TRBD1 (6 bases). CDR1 SSHAT and CDR2 FNYEAQ come from the germline V gene (reference sequence). This CDR3 has 15 residues.

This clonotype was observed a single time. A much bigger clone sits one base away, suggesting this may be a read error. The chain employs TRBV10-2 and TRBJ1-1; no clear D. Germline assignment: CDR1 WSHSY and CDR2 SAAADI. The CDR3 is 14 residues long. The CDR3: CATSENGVNTEAFF. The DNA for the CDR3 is TGTGCCACCAGTGAGAACGGAGTGAACACTGAAGCTTTCTTT.